Below are 10 T cell receptor beta chains sequenced from a single sample in a study of CD8+CD57+ T cells in acquired aplastic anemia. Investigators profiled TCR beta VDJ and CDR3 from genomic DNA template. TCRdb called the reads again in MiXCR, with one record for every CDR3 protein. The sample lists about 140,000 distinct CDR3 sequences; roughly two fifths were seen once. Sequenced input: sorted CD4+, CD8+, or CD8+CD57+ T cells (not recorded which) from PBMCs. These receptors were taken from a human donor in good health, serving as a control.

This clonotype was counted at least ten times. The J gene is TRBJ1-5, the V gene TRBV4-2; D gene ambiguous. CDR3 length equals 15 residues. Germline values: CDR1 LGHNA, CDR2 YNFKEQ. Trimming cost V 1 base and J 0 bases, with 7 bases left between them. CDR3 nucleotide sequence: TGTGCCAGCAGCCAAGGATGGGGTAGCAATCAGCCCCAGCATTTT. Amino acids: CASSQGWGSNQPQHF.

The V and J genes are TRBV19 and TRBJ1-1; perhaps TRBD1 as D (6 bases). The CDR3 sequence is 13 residues long. CDR1 LNHDA and CDR2 SQIVND come from the germline V gene (reference sequence). Between the trimmed V and J ends, which lost 2 bases and 5 bases, there was a span of 9 bases. This CDR3 is CASSIWGRTEAFF. The CDR3 DNA follows: TGTGCCAGTAGTATATGGGGGCGAACTGAAGCTTTCTTT.

This clonotype was found many times. The genes are TRBV29-1 and TRBJ1-1; 9 nucleotides align to TRBD1. There are 17 residues in the CDR3. Germline V gene data show CDR1 as SQVTM and CDR2 as ANQGSEA. The V and J ends lost 4 bases and 1 base, in that order; junction bases with no gene match: 13. The CDR3 reads CSVVPGQGGWRNTEAFF. The CDR3 DNA follows: TGCAGCGTTGTCCCGGGACAGGGCGGGTGGAGGAACACTGAAGCTTTCTTT.

The chain employs TRBV27 and TRBJ1-2, with 7 bases identical to TRBD1. V was pared by 7 bases and J by 0 bases, with 11 bases of the junction left unmatched. The CDR3 loop spans 16 amino acids. Germline V gene data show CDR1 as MNHEY and CDR2 as SMNVEV (reference sequence). CDR3 amino acids: CASTKIDRATNYGYTF. The DNA for the CDR3 is TGTGCCAGCACTAAGATCGACAGGGCAACTAACTATGGCTACACCTTC.

About this clonotype: A read error may explain this, as a much larger clone is one base away. The V gene is TRBV4-2, the J gene TRBJ1-2; 7 bases are shared with TRBD1. Per germline, CDR1 LGHNA and CDR2 YNFKEQ. This CDR3 comprises 15 residues. The trim removed 0 bases at V and 4 bases at J, leaving 5 bases unmatched. CDR3 protein: CASSQEAQGVYGYTF. The DNA of the CDR3 is TGTGCCAGCAGCCAAGAGGCGCAGGGGGTCTATGGCTACACCTTC.

This clonotype showed up just once. The CDR3 spells CASRGTGGTDTQYF. The DNA of the CDR3 is TGTGCCAGCAGGGGGACAGGGGGCACAGATACGCAGTATTTT. The chain is built from TRBV7-9 and TRBJ2-3, with TRBD1 identical over 10 bases. Germline trimming cut 6 bases from V and 1 base from J; bases unmatched to any gene: 1. The CDR3 covers 14 residues. The V gene's germline CDR1 is SEHNR and CDR2 FQNEAQ (reference sequence).

Only a few counts were recorded for this clonotype. The J gene is TRBJ1-1, the V gene TRBV11-2; no clear D. This CDR3 comprises 14 residues. CDR1 and CDR2 (germline): SGHAT, FQNNGV. The V and J ends lost 5 bases and 6 bases respectively, with 16 bases between them. CDR3 sequence reads: CASSRPSVTPEAFF. CDR3 DNA sequence: TGTGCCAGCAGCAGACCGTCTGTGACCCCTGAAGCTTTCTTT.

J is TRBJ2-1 and V is TRBV5-6, with D possibly TRBD2 on 6 matching bases. Germline CDR1 is SGHDT and CDR2 is YYEEEE. The CDR3 is 14 amino acids. The V end lost 4 bases, the J end lost 6 bases, and 14 bases lay between the germline ends. CDR3: CASSPPTSTNEQFF. The CDR3, as DNA: TGTGCCAGCAGCCCACCCACTAGCACCAATGAGCAGTTCTTC.

This clonotype has ten or more counts. The chain joins TRBV29-1 to TRBJ2-5; tentatively, D is TRBD2 (6 bases). V was trimmed by 6 bases and J by 7 bases, leaving 21 bases between them. Looked up from germline, CDR1 is SQVTM and CDR2 is ANQGSEA. This CDR3 is built from 14 residues. CDR3 protein: CSVFTGGVPGTQYF. Written as DNA, the CDR3 is TGCAGCGTCTTTACTGGCGGGGTCCCGGGGACCCAGTACTTC.

This clonotype has at least ten counts. The V and J genes are TRBV6-5 and TRBJ2-5, with TRBD2 matching over 10 bases. Germline CDR1 is MNHEY and CDR2 is SVGAGI. V dropped 3 bases and J dropped 2; count of bases not matched to a gene: 6. The CDR3 is made up of 16 amino acids. CDR3 coding DNA: TGTGCCAGCAGTTATCATACTAGCGGGATTCAAGAGACCCAGTACTTC. Protein sequence: CASSYHTSGIQETQYF.